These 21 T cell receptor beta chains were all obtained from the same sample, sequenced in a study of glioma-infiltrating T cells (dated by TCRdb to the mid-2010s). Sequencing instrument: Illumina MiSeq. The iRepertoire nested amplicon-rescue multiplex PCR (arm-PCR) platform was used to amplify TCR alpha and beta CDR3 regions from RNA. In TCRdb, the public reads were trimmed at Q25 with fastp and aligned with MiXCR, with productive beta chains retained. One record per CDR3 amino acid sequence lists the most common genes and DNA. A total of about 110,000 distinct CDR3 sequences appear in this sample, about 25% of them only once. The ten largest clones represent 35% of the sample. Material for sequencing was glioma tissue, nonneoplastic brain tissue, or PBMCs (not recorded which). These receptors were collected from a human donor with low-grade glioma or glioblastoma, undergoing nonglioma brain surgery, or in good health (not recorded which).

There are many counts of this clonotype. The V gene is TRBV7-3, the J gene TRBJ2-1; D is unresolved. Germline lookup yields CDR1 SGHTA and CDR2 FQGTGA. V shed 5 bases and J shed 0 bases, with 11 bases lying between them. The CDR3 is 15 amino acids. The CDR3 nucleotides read TGTGCCAGCAGCCTGGGCCCGAGCTCCTACAATGAGCAGTTCTTC. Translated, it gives CASSLGPSSYNEQFF.

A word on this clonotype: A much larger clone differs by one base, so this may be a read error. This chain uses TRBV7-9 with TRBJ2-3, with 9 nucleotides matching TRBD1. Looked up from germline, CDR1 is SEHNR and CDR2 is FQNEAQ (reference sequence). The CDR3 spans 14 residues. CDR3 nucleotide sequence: TGTGCCAGCGAAAGGGACGGGACAGGGTCGGCGCAGTGTTTT. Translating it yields CASERDGTGSAQCF.

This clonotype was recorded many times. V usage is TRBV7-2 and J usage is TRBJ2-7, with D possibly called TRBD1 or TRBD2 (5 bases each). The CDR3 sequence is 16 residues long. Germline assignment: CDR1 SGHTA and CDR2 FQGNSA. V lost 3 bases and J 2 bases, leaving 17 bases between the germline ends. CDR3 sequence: CASSFRPGTLPYEQYF. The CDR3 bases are TGTGCCAGCAGCTTTAGACCCGGGACCTTACCCTACGAGCAGTACTTC.

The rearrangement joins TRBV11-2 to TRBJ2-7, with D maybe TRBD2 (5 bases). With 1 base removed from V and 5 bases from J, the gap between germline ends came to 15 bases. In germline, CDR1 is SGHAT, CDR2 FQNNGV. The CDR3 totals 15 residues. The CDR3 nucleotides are TGTGCCAGCAGCTTAGGAGGGAGCAGTTCGGACGAGCAGTACTTC. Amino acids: CASSLGGSSSDEQYF.

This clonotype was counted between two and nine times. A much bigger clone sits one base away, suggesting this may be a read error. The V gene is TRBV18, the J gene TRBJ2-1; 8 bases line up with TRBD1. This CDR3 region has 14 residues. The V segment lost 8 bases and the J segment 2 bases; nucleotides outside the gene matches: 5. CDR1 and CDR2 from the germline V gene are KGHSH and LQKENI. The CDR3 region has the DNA TGTGCCAGCCCCCGGGACAGGACCTACAATGAGCAGTTCTTC. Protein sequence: CASPRDRTYNEQFF.

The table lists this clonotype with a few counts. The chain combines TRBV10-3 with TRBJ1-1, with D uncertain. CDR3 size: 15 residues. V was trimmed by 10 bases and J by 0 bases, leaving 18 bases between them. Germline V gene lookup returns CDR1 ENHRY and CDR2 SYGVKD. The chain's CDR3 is CASRQRASMNTEAFF. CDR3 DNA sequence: TGTGCCAGCCGTCAAAGGGCAAGCATGAACACTGAAGCTTTCTTT.

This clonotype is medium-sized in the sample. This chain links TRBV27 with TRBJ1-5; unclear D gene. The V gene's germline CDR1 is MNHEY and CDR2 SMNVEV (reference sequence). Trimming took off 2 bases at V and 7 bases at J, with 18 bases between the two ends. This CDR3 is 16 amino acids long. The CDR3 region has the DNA TGTGCCAGCAGTTTAGGTGGGCCGGGTTTGGGGCAGCCCCAGCATTTT. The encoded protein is CASSLGGPGLGQPQHF.

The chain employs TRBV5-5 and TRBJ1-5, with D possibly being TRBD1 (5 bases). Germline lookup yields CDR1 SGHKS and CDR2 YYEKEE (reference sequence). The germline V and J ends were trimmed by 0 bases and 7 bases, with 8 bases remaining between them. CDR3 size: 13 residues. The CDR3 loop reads CASSLVGAQPQHF. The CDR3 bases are TGTGCCAGCAGCTTGGTAGGGGCCCAGCCCCAGCATTTT. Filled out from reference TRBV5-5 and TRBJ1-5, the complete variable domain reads DAGVTQSPTHLIKTRGQQVTLRCSPISGHKSVSWYQQVLGQGPQFIFQYYEKEERGRGNFPDRFSARQFPNYSSELNVNALLLGDSALYLCASSLVGAQPQHFGDGTRLSIL.

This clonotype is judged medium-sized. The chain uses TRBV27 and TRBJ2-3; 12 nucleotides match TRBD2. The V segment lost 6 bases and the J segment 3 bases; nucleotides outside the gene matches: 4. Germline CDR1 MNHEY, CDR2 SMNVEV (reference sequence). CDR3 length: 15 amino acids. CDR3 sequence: CASSLLAGGTDTQYF. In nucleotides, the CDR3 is TGTGCCAGCAGCCTTCTAGCGGGGGGGACAGATACGCAGTATTTT.

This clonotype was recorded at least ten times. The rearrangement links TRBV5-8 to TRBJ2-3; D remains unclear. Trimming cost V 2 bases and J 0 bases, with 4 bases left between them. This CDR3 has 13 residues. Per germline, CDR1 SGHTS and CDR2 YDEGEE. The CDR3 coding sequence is TGTGCCAGCAGCTTTCGGAGCACAGATACGCAGTATTTT. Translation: CASSFRSTDTQYF.

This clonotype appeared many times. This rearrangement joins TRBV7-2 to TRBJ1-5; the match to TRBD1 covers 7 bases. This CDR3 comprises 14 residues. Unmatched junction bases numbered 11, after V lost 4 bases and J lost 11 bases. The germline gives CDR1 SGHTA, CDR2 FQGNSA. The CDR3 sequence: CASSSTRQGASQHF. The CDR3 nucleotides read TGTGCCAGCAGCTCCACAAGACAGGGAGCTTCCCAGCATTTT. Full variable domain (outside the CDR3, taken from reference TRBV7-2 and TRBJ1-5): GAGVSQSPSNKVTEKGKDVELRCDPISGHTALYWYRQSLGQGLEFLIYFQGNSAPDKSGLPSDRFSAERTGGSVSTLTIQRTQQEDSAVYLCASSSTRQGASQHFGDGTRLSIL.

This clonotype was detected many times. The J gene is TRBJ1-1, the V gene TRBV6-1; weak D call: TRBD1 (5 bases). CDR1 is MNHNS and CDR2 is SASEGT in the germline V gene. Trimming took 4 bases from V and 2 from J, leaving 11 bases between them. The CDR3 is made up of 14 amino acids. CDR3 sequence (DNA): TGTGCCAGCAGTGTAGGCAGGGCCAACACTGAAGCTTTCTTT. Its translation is CASSVGRANTEAFF.

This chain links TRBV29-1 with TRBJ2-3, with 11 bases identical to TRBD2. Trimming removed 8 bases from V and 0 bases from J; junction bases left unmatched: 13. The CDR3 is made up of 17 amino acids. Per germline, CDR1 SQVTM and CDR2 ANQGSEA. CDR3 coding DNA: TGCAGCCCATCCGGTGTGGGGACTAGCGGTAGCACAGATACGCAGTATTTT. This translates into CSPSGVGTSGSTDTQYF.

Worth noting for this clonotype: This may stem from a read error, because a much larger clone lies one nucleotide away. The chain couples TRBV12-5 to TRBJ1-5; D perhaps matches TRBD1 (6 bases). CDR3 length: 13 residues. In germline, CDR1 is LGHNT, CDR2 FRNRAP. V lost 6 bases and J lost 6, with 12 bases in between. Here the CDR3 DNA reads TGTGCTAGTGGCCCGGTCAGGGGTCAGCCCCAGCATTTT. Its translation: CASGPVRGQPQHF.

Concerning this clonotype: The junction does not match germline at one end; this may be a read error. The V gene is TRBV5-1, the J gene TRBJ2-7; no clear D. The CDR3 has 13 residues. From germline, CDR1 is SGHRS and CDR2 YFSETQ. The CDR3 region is CAGSDSPRYEHYF. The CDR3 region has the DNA TGCGCCGGCTCCGACTCTCCGAGGTACGAGCACTACTTC.

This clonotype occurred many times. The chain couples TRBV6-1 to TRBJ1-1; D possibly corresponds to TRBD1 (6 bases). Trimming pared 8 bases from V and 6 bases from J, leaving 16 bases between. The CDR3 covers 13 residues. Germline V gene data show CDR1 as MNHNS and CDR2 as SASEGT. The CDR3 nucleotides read TGTGCCAGCTCTAGCCAGGGGTATTCTGAAGCTTTCTTT. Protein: CASSSQGYSEAFF.

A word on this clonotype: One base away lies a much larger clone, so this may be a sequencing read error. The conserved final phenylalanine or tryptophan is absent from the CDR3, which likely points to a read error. This chain's CDR3 is CASSQGYNEQFL. CDR3 nucleotides: TGCGCCAGCAGCCAAGGGTACAATGAGCAGTTCCTC. V usage is TRBV4-3 and J usage is TRBJ2-1; D unclear. V lost 1 base and J 4 bases, leaving 2 bases between the germline ends. Germline loops: CDR1 LGHNA, CDR2 YSLEER. This CDR3 region has 12 residues.

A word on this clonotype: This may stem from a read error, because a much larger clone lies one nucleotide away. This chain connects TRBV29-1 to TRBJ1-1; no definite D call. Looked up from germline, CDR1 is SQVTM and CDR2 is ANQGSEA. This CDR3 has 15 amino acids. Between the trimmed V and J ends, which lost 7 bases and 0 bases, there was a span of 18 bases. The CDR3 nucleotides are TGCAGCGGATCATCCAGTAATAAGGTGAACACTGAAGCTTTCTTT. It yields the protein CSGSSSNKVNTEAFF.

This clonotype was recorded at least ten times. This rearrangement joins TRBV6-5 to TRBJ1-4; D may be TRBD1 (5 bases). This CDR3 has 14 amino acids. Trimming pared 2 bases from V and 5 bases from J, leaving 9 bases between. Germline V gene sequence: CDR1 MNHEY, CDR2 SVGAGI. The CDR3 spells CASSYGRQNEKLFF. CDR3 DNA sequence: TGTGCCAGCAGTTACGGGAGACAGAATGAAAAACTGTTTTTT.

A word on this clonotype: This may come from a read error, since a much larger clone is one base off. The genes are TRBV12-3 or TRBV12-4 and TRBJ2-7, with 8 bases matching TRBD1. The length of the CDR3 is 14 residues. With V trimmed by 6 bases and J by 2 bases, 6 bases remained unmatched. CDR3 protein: CASRAGTGTYEQYF. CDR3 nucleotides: TGTGCCAGCAGAGCCGGGACAGGTACCTACGAGCAGTACTTC.

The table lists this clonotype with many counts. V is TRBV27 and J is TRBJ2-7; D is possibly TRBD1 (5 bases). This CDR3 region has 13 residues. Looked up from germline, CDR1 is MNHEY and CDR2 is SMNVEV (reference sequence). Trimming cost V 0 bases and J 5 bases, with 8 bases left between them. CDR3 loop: CASSLSRANEQYF. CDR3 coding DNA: TGTGCCAGCAGTTTATCCAGGGCCAACGAGCAGTACTTC.